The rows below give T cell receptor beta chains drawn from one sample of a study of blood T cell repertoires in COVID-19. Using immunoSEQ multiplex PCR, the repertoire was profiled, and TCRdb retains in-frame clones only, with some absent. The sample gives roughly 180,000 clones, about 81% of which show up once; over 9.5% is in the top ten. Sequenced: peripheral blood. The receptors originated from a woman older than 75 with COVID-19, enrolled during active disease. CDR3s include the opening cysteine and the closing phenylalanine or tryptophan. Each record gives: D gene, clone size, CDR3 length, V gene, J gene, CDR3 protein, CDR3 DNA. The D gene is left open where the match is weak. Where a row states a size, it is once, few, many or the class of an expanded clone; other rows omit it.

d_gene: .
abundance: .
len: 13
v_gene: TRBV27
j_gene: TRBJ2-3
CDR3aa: CASSPGLFSRIFF
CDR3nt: TGTGCCAGCAGTCCTGGACTTTTCAGCCGCATTTTTTTT

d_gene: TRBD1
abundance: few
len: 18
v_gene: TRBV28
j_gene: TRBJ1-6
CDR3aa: CASSSPGQGGGYNSPLHF
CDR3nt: TGTGCCAGCAGTTCCCCAGGACAGGGTGGGGGTTATAATTCACCCCTCCACTTT

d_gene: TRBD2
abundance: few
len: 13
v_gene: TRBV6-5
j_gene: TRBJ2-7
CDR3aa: CASKRLATYEQYF
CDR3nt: TGTGCCAGCAAAAGACTAGCGACCTACGAGCAGTACTTC

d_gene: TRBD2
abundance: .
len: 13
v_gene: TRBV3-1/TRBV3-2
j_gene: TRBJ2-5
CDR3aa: CASSRSGEETQYF
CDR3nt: TGTGCCAGCAGCCGGAGCGGGGAAGAGACCCAGTACTTC

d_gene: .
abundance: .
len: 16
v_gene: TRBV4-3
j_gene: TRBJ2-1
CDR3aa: CASSQEWTSSYNEQFF
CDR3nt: TGCGCCAGCAGCCAAGAATGGACTTCTTCCTACAATGAGCAGTTCTTC

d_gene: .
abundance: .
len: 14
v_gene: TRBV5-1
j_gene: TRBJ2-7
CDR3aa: CASSLTQVAYEQYF
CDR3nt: TGCGCCAGCAGCTTGACGCAGGTCGCCTACGAGCAGTACTTC

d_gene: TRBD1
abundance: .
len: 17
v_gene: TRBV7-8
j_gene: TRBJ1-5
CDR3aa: CASSQAGTVISNQPQHF
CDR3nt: TGTGCCAGCAGCCAAGCCGGGACAGTGATTAGCAATCAGCCCCAGCATTTT

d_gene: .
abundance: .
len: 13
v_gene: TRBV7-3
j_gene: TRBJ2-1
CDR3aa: CASSSYNGREEFF
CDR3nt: TGTGCCAGCAGCTCCTACAACGGCAGGGAGGAGTTCTTC

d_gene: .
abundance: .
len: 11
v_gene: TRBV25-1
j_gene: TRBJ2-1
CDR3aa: CASSLRNEQFF
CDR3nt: TGTGCCAGCAGTCTACGCAATGAGCAGTTCTTC

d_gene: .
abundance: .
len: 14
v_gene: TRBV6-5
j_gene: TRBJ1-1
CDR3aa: CASSYRGLGTEAFF
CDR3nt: TGTGCCAGCAGTTACAGGGGCCTGGGCACTGAAGCTTTCTTT

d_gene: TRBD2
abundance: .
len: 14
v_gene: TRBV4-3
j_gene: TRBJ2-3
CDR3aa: CASSLGTSTDTQYF
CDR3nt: TGCGCCAGCAGCCTAGGGACTAGTACAGATACGCAGTATTTT

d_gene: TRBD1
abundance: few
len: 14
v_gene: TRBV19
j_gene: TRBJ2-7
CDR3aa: CASSVRQGPYEQYF
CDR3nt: TGTGCCAGTAGTGTTAGACAGGGCCCCTACGAGCAGTACTTC

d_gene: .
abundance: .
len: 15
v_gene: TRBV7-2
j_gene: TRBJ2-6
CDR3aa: CASSLGGSGANVLTF
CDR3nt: TGTGCCAGCAGCTTAGGAGGGTCTGGGGCCAACGTCCTGACTTTC

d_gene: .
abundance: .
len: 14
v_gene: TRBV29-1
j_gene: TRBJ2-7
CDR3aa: CSVEIMADTYEQYF
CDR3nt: TGCAGCGTTGAAATTATGGCAGACACCTACGAGCAGTACTTC

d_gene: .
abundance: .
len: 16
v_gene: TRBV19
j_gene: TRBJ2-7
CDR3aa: CASTKIAGAPSYEQYF
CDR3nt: TGTGCCAGTACCAAAATTGCAGGGGCCCCCTCCTACGAGCAGTACTTC

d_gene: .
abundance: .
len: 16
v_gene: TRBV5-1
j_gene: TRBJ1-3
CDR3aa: CASSLADRSSGNTIYF
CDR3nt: TGCGCCAGCAGCTTGGCGGACAGAAGCTCTGGAAACACCATATATTTT

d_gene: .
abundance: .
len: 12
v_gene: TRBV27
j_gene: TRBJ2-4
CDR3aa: CASGHSKNIQYF
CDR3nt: TGTGCCAGCGGCCACAGCAAAAACATTCAGTACTTC

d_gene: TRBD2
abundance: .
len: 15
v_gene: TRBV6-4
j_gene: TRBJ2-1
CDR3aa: CASSESRAGGNEQFF
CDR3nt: TGTGCCAGCAGTGAAAGCCGCGCGGGGGGAAATGAGCAGTTCTTC

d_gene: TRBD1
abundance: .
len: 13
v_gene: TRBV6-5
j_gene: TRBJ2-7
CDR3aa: CASSSPTGTEQYF
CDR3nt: TGTGCCAGCAGTTCCCCGACAGGGACCGAGCAGTACTTC

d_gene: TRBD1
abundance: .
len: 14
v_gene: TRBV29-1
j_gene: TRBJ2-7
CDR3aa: CSVSSGTGAYEQYF
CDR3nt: TGCAGCGTGTCTTCCGGGACAGGGGCGTACGAGCAGTACTTC

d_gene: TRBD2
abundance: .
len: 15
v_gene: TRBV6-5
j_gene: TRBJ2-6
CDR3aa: CASSYSGGTLNVLTF
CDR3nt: TGTGCCAGCAGTTACTCGGGGGGGACCCTCAACGTCCTGACTTTC

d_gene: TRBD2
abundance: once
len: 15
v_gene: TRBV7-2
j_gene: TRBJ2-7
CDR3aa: CASSPRGVLGTEQYF
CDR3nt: TGTGCCAGCAGCCCCCGGGGGGTCTTGGGTACCGAGCAGTACTTC

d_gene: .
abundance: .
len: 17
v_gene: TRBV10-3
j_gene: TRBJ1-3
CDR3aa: CAISEFRGENSGNTIYF
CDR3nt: TGTGCCATCAGTGAGTTCCGGGGGGAAAACTCTGGAAACACCATATATTTT

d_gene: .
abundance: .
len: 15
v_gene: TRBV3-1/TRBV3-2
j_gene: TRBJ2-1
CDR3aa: CASRPSSGSYNEQFF
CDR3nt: TGTGCCAGCAGACCCTCCAGCGGGTCCTACAATGAGCAGTTCTTC

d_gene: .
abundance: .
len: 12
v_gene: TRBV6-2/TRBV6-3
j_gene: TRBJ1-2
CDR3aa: CASSYLEGGYTF
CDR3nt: TGTGCCAGCAGTTACTTGGAGGGTGGCTACACCTTC

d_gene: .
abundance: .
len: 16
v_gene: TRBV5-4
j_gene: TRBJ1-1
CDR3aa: CASSPTRQKLNTEAFF
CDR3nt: TGTGCCAGCAGCCCGACTCGACAGAAGCTTAACACTGAAGCTTTCTTT

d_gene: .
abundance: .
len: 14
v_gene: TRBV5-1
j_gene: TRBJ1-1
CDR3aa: CASSLDKPNTEAFF
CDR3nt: TGCGCCAGCAGCTTAGACAAGCCGAACACTGAAGCTTTCTTT

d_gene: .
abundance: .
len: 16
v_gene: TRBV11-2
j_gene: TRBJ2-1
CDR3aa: CASSLGPGMTYNEQFF
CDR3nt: TGTGCCAGCAGCTTAGGACCGGGTATGACCTACAATGAGCAGTTCTTC

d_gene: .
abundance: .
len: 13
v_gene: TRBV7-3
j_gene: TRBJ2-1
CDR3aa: CASSLGADNEQFF
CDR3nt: TGTGCCAGCAGCTTAGGAGCCGACAATGAGCAGTTCTTC

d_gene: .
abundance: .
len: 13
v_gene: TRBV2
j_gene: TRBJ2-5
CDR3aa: CASSEEPLETQYF
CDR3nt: TGTGCCAGCAGTGAAGAGCCTTTGGAGACCCAGTACTTC

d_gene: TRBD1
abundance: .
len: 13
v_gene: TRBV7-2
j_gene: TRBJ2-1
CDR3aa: CASRRGQYNEQFF
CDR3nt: TGTGCCAGCAGGAGGGGGCAGTACAATGAGCAGTTCTTC

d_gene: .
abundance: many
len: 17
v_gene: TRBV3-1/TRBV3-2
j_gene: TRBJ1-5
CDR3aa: CASSQLRGIVENQPQHF
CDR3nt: TGTGCCAGCAGCCAACTTCGGGGGATAGTGGAAAATCAGCCCCAGCATTTT

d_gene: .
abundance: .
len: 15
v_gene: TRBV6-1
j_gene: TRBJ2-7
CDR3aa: CASSEVSRFSYEQYF
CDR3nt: TGTGCCAGCAGTGAAGTATCTCGGTTCTCCTACGAGCAGTACTTC

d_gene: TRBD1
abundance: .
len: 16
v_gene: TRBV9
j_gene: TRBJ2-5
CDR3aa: CASSVRGQGYQETQYF
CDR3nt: TGTGCCAGCAGCGTAAGGGGACAGGGTTATCAAGAGACCCAGTACTTC

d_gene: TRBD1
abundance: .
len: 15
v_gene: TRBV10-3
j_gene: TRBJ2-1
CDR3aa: CAISARDRTYNEQFF
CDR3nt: TGTGCCATCAGTGCTCGGGACAGGACATACAATGAGCAGTTCTTC

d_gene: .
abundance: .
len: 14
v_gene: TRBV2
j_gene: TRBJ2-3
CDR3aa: CASQAGSPTDTQYF
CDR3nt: TGTGCCAGCCAGGCGGGATCCCCCACAGATACGCAGTATTTT

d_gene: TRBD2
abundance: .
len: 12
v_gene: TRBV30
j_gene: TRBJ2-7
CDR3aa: CANDSGKGEQYF
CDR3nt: TGTGCTAATGATAGCGGGAAGGGCGAGCAGTACTTC

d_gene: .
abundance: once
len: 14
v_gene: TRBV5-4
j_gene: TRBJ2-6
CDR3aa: CASSLSSGANVLTF
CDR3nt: TGTGCCAGCAGCTTATCTTCCGGGGCCAACGTCCTGACTTTC

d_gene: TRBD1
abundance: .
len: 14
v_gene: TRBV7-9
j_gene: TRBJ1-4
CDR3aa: CASSPGQLNEKLFF
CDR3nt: TGTGCCAGCAGCCCGGGACAGCTTAATGAAAAACTGTTTTTT

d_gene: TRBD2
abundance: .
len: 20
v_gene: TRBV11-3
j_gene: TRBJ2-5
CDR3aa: CASSLDSWGLAGVPQETQYF
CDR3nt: TGTGCCAGCAGCTTAGATTCTTGGGGACTAGCGGGGGTACCCCAAGAGACCCAGTACTTC

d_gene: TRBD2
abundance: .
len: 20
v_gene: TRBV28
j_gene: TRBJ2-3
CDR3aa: CASSFGEGFQTSLFTDTQYF
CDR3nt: TGTGCCAGCAGTTTTGGGGAGGGGTTCCAAACAAGCCTTTTCACAGATACGCAGTATTTT

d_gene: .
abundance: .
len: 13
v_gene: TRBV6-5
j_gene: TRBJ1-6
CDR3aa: CASNFRERSPLHF
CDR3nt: TGTGCCAGCAATTTCAGGGAAAGATCACCCCTCCACTTT

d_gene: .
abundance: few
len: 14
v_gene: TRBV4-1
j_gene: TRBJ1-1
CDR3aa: CASSQAWGSPEAFF
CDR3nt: TGCGCCAGCAGCCAAGCGTGGGGCTCCCCTGAAGCTTTCTTT

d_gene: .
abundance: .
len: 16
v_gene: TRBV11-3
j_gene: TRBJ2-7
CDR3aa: CASSLDYGLPMYEQYF
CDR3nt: TGTGCCAGCAGCTTAGATTACGGACTGCCTATGTACGAGCAGTACTTC

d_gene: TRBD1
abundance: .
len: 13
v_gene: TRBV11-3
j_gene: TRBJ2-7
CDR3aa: CASSSKQGRGQYF
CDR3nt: TGTGCCAGCAGCTCGAAACAGGGGAGAGGGCAGTACTTC

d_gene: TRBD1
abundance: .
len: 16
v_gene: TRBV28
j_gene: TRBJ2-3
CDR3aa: CASSLWRTGGTDTQYF
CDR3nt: TGTGCCAGCAGTTTATGGCGGACAGGGGGCACAGATACGCAGTATTTT

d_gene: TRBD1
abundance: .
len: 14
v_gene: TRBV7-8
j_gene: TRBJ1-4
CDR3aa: CASSLAGTEGKLFF
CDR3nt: TGTGCCAGCAGCTTAGCCGGGACAGAGGGGAAACTGTTTTTT

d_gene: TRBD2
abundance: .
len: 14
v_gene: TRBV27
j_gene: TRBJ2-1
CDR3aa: CASTSRGGPNEQFF
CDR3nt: TGTGCCAGCACTTCCCGGGGGGGCCCCAATGAGCAGTTCTTC

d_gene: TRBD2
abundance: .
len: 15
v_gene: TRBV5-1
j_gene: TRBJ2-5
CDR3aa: CASSLGLAGEETQYF
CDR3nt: TGCGCCAGCAGCCTGGGACTAGCGGGAGAGGAGACCCAGTACTTC

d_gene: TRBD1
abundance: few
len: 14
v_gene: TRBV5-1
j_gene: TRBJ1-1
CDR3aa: CASSSRQGVLQAFF
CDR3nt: TGCGCCAGCAGCTCCCGACAGGGGGTTCTGCAGGCTTTCTTT

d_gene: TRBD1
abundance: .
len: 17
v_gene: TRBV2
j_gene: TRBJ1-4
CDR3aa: CASSERDRGPTNEKLFF
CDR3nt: TGTGCCAGCAGTGAGCGGGACAGGGGGCCGACTAATGAAAAACTGTTTTTT

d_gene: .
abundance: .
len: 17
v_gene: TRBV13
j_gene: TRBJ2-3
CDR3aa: CASSLSELASVSDTQYF
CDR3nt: TGTGCCAGCAGCTTATCGGAGCTAGCGTCTGTATCAGATACGCAGTATTTT

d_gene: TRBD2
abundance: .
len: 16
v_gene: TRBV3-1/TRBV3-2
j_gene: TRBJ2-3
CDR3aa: CASSPGTSGSTDTQYF
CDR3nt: TGTGCCAGCAGCCCCGGGACTAGCGGGAGCACAGATACGCAGTATTTT

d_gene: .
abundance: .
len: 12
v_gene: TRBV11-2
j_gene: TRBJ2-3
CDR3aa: CASSLVSGAQYF
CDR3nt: TGTGCCAGCAGCTTAGTAAGCGGAGCACAGTATTTT